These 11 T cell receptor beta chains originate from one sample sequenced in a study of shared clonotypes between healthy human individuals. Assay: immunoSEQ multiplex PCR; the TCRdb copy retains only in-frame clones and omits some. The table includes under 850,000 clones, around 93% detected once. Naive CD8 cells comprised CD45RO-negative, CCR7-positively selected cells, excluding terminally differentiated effector memory CD45RA+ cells. The sample consisted of naive CD8+ T cells sorted from blood. The receptors stem from a man aged 30-40 years in good health.

The CDR3 DNA reads TGTGCCACCAGCGGCCGGGACAGGGGGCTCTACGAGCAGTACTTC. Residues: CATSGRDRGLYEQYF. The gene calls are TRBV15 and TRBJ2-7; TRBD1 matches 12 bases. CDR3 length: 15 residues. Trimming took 5 bases from V and 3 from J; bases not matched to a gene: 5. Germline V CDR1 and CDR2: LNHNV, YYDKDF (reference sequence). Combining the CDR3 with reference TRBV15 and TRBJ2-7 gives the whole variable domain DAMVIQNPRYQVTQFGKPVTLSCSQTLNHNVMYWYQQKSSQAPKLLFHYYDKDFNNEADTPDNFQSRRPNTSFCFLDIRSPGLGDTAMYLCATSGRDRGLYEQYFGPGTRLTVT.

The V call is TRBV11-2, the J call TRBJ2-3; TRBD2 matches 13 bases. J lost 2 bases, V lost 6 bases, and 8 bases had no gene match. Per germline, CDR1 SGHAT and CDR2 FQNNGV. The CDR3 spans 17 residues. The CDR3 protein is CASSMGTSGVSTDTQYF. The CDR3 region has the DNA TGTGCCAGCAGTATGGGGACTAGCGGGGTTTCCACAGATACGCAGTATTTT.

This clone showed up just once. This chain joins TRBV7-3 and TRBJ2-2; tentatively, D is TRBD2 (6 bases). The CDR3 extends over 15 amino acids. Germline assignment: CDR1 SGHTA and CDR2 FQGTGA. V dropped 5 bases and J dropped 2 bases, with 12 bases sitting between them. CDR3 amino acids: CASSHGGPNTGELFF. The CDR3 DNA follows: TGTGCCAGCAGCCATGGAGGGCCAAACACCGGGGAGCTGTTTTTT.

The chain couples TRBV4-3 to TRBJ1-5; 10 nucleotides align to TRBD1. The junction had 2 bases not matched to a gene; V was cut back by 4 bases and J by 5 bases. Germline assignment: CDR1 LGHNA and CDR2 YSLEER. This CDR3 has 14 amino acids. The CDR3 bases are TGCGCCAGCAGCCTAGGGACAGGGGATCAGCCCCAGCATTTT. This gives the protein CASSLGTGDQPQHF.

The genes are TRBV6-5 and TRBJ1-4; D not resolved. Trimming removed 4 bases at V and 6 bases at J, with 12 bases between. Germline V lookup: CDR1 MNHEY, CDR2 SVGAGI. The CDR3 consists of 14 residues. The CDR3 reads CASSSRVGDEKLFF. The CDR3 nucleotides read TGTGCCAGCAGTTCGAGGGTGGGTGATGAAAAACTGTTTTTT.

This clone was observed a single time. V is TRBV11-2 and J is TRBJ2-7; D is undetermined. Per the germline V gene, CDR1 is SGHAT and CDR2 is FQNNGV. The CDR3 loop spans 13 amino acids. Trimming cost V 1 base and J 4 bases, with 8 bases left between them. The CDR3 is CASSLGADYEQYF. CDR3 bases: TGTGCCAGCAGCTTAGGGGCGGATTACGAGCAGTACTTC.

V and J are TRBV5-8 and TRBJ1-4; D remains unclear. With 1 base removed from V and 6 bases from J, the gap between germline ends came to 10 bases. Germline values: CDR1 SGHTS, CDR2 YDEGEE. The CDR3 runs 14 residues. CDR3 in amino acids: CASSLSSAYEKLFF. The CDR3 region has the DNA TGTGCCAGCAGCTTGAGTTCGGCTTATGAAAAACTGTTTTTT.

The rearrangement joins TRBV27 to TRBJ2-2; D gene unclear. CDR3 length: 16 amino acids. Trimming removed 3 bases at V and 0 bases at J, with 11 bases between. CDR1 and CDR2 from the germline V gene are MNHEY and SMNVEV (reference sequence). This CDR3 reads CASSFIPGTNTGELFF. DNA for the CDR3: TGTGCCAGCAGTTTCATTCCAGGAACGAACACCGGGGAGCTGTTTTTT.

The rearrangement uses TRBV6-1 and TRBJ2-7, with 7 bases identical to TRBD2. CDR1 and CDR2 (germline): MNHNS, SASEGT. CDR3 length: 15 residues. Trimming at V came to 8 bases and at J to 6 bases, leaving 16 bases not matched to a gene. The CDR3 sequence: CASLGERDYRGEQYF. Written as DNA, the CDR3 is TGTGCCAGCCTAGGGGAGAGGGACTACCGGGGCGAGCAGTACTTC.

The chain joins TRBV7-2 to TRBJ2-1, with 8 positions matching TRBD1. The trim removed 5 bases at V and 2 bases at J, leaving 5 bases unmatched. The CDR3 is 15 amino acids. The germline gives CDR1 SGHTA, CDR2 FQGNSA. CDR3 loop: CASSPGTGAYNEQFF. The CDR3, as DNA: TGTGCCAGCAGCCCCGGGACAGGAGCCTACAATGAGCAGTTCTTC.

V gene TRBV19 combines with J gene TRBJ2-1; D possibly corresponds to TRBD2 (6 bases). The CDR3 loop spans 19 amino acids. The germline gives CDR1 LNHDA, CDR2 SQIVND (reference sequence). The germline V and J ends were trimmed by 3 bases and 0 bases, with 21 bases remaining between them. Written as DNA, the CDR3 is TGTGCCAGTAGTATTTGGGCGGGACCCTTCACGAGCTCCTACAATGAGCAGTTCTTC. It codes for CASSIWAGPFTSSYNEQFF. Based on the CDR3 plus reference TRBV19 and TRBJ2-1, the full variable domain is DGGITQSPKYLFRKEGQNVTLSCEQNLNHDAMYWYRQDPGQGLRLIYYSQIVNDFQKGDIAEGYSVSREKKESFPLTVTSAQKNPTAFYLCASSIWAGPFTSSYNEQFFGPGTRLTVL.